The clone carrying this TCR beta chain occurred many times. Its antigen is currently unknown. The CDR3 runs to 15 residues. Germline-derived CDR1 and CDR2 are SGDLS and YYNGEE. Trimming left V 4 bases short and J 2 bases short, with 13 bases between. This sample was taken from a study of CD8 T cells in ankylosing spondylitis. For TCR beta, libraries came from quantitative 5'-RACE with molecular barcodes. Using its own MiXCR run on the 5' RACE reads, TCRdb lists one record per CDR3 protein. Among about 220,000 distinct CDR3 sequences, around 7.9% were seen once, and the ten largest hold approximately 15%. The study, taken as a whole, reports: In the blood and synovial fluid of reactive arthritis, some motif variants had been previously reported. From matched ankylosing spondylitis synovial fluid, disease-linked clones were reportedly recovered at significantly enriched levels. Clones linked to the disease showed a CD8+ phenotype. They occurred at relatively low frequencies in peripheral blood. Made up of fewer than ten highly homologous variants, a TCR beta motif appeared characteristic of ankylosing spondylitis blood.

Sample: blood, either unsorted or a sorted T cell fraction (not recorded which). This TCR was sampled from a male donor with ankylosing spondylitis. This sequence joins TRBV9 and TRBJ1-5; D is perhaps TRBD1 (5 bases). In nucleotides, the CDR3 is TGTGCCAGCAGCTCCTCAGGGAGTCGCAATCAGCCCCAGCATTTT. As protein: CASSSSGSRNQPQHF.